The clone carrying this T cell receptor (beta chain) showed up just once. Researchers amplified the TCR beta CDR3 regions from RNA transcripts. A first-round RT-PCR of the TCR CDR3 used the HTBI primer set. TCRdb independently ran MiXCR on the multiplex PCR reads; one entry per CDR3 protein. The sample lists about 96,000 distinct CDR3 sequences, roughly 49% occurring once. This sample was taken from a study of T cells in Graves' hyperthyroidism and ophthalmopathy. The overall study: Pretreatment peripheral blood was obtained at initial diagnosis.

The CDR3 is made up of 15 amino acids. Germline lookup yields CDR1 SEHNR and CDR2 FQNEAQ (reference sequence). Trimming cost V 4 bases and J 2 bases; bases outside gene matches: 5. Subjects aged 18 to 65 presented with newly diagnosed hyperthyroidism of less than 2 months' duration. It was uncontrolled infection, other autoimmune disease, pregnancy or lactation that excluded patients. Material for sequencing was blood. The chain uses TRBV7-9 and TRBJ2-7, with 10 bases identical to TRBD1. The clonotype originates from a woman aged 40 to 49 with Graves' hyperthyroidism. The CDR3 loop is CASSSIGTGAYEQYF. In nucleotides, the CDR3 is TGTGCCAGCAGCTCCATTGGGACAGGGGCCTACGAGCAGTACTTC.